What follows describes a single T cell receptor (beta chain). Original data processing: Estimates of nucleated cell counts were drawn from the amplification of reference gene primers. Produced via immunoSEQ multiplex PCR; TCRdb's table is partial and in-frame only. From that table come the V and J calls and clone size; the DNA was used to work out D and trimming. Of roughly 120,000 clones listed, around nine tenths are singletons. The entry originates in a study of blood T cell repertoires in COVID-19. Overall study context: Samples came from the United States, Italy and Spain, spanning acute and convalescent COVID-19. T cells, B-cell-depleted T cells, or PBMCs provided the cDNA or gDNA that served as material.

V lost 0 bases and J 5 bases, leaving 15 bases between the germline ends. CDR1 is SGHRS, CDR2 YFSETQ, per germline. The CDR3 runs to 15 residues. The rearrangement links TRBV5-1 to TRBJ2-7; the D gene is possibly TRBD2 (5 bases). Sequences were obtained from peripheral blood. The receptor was derived from a human donor in a cohort sampled during active COVID-19. The DNA for the CDR3 is TGCGCCAGCAGCTTGGGTGCGAGGGAATTCGACGAGCAGTACTTC. It yields the protein CASSLGAREFDEQYF.